This TCR beta chain was captured in a study of identifying expanded T cells in peripheral blood. In germline, CDR1 is SGHNT, CDR2 YYREEE (reference sequence). Between the trimmed V and J ends, which lost 0 bases and 7 bases, there was a span of 10 bases. The CDR3 length is 13 residues. The repertoire was sequenced with immunoSEQ multiplex PCR; TCRdb's copy has only in-frame clones and lacks some. The profile covers around 90,000 clones, with roughly 88% appearing a single time and about 4% taken by the ten largest. The sequencing input was blood. The chain joins TRBV5-4 to TRBJ2-5, with D uncertain. This clonotype was sampled from a person aged 18 to 70 in good health. CDR3 coding DNA: TGTGCCAGCAGCTTGGCGCCCACGGGGACCCAGTACTTC. The encoded protein is CASSLAPTGTQYF.